This T cell receptor beta chain was obtained from a study of T cells after yellow fever vaccination. Study-wide findings and caveats: Of the clonotypes, a small share occurred in both CD4 and CD8 compartments.

The CDR3 totals 16 residues. The V segment lost 4 bases and the J segment 3 bases; nucleotides outside the gene matches: 5. CDR1 is SGHDN, CDR2 FVKESK, per germline. MiXCR, run by TCRdb on the 5' RACE reads, gives a single entry per CDR3 protein. Among roughly 250,000 distinct CDR3 sequences listed, 10% to 15% were seen once. This clonotype was found once. The antigen is not known. This specimen consisted of CD4+ T cells sorted from PBMCs, obtained 45 days after the yellow fever booster vaccination. V and J are TRBV14 and TRBJ2-1; 11 bases fit TRBD2. The clonotype originates from a man aged 25 to 45 who received the YFV17D yellow fever vaccine. The CDR3 is CASSLRTSGFYNEQFF. The DNA of the CDR3 is TGTGCCAGCAGCCTACGGACTAGCGGGTTCTACAATGAGCAGTTCTTC.